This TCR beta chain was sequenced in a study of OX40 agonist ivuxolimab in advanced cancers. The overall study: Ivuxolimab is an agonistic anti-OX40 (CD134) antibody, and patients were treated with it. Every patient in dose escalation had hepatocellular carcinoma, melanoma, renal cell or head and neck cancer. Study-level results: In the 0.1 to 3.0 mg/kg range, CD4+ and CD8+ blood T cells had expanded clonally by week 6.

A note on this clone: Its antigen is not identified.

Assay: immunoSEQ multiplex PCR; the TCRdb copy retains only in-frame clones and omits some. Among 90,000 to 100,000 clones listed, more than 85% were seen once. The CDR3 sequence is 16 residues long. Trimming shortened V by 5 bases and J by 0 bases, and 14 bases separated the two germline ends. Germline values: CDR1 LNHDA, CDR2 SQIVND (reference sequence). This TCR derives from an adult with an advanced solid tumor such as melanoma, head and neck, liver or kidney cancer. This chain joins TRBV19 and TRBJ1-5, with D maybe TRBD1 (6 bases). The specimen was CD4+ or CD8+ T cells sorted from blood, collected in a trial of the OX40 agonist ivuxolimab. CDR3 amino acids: CASSFSGRGSNQPQHF. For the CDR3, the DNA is TGTGCCAGTAGTTTTTCCGGCAGGGGTAGCAATCAGCCCCAGCATTTT.